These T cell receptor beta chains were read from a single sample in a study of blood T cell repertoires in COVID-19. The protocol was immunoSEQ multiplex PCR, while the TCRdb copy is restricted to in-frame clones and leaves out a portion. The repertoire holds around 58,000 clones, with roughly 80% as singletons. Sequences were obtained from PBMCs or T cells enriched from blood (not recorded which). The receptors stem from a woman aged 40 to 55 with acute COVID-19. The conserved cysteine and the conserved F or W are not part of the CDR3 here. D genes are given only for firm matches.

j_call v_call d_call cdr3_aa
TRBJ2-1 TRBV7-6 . ASSLGGTFLVGNEQF
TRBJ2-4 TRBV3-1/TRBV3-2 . ASSPNARGSRGRNIQY
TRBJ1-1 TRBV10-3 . AISVRGRDVSEAF
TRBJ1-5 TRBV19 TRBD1 ASSIGTGGAGQPQH
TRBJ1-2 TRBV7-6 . ASSLESLIFYGYT
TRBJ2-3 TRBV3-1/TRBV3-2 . ASSLGLTDTQY
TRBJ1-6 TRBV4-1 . ASSQDLTGAFH
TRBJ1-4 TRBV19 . ASTSGSNEKLF
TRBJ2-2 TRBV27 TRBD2 ASSNGGGLRELF
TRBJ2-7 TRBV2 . ASSGSEPSHLRQY
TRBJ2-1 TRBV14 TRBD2 ASSRRGRALNEQF
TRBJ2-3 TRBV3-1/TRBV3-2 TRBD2 ASSRLAGGTDTQY
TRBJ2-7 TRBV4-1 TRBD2 ASSQEGLAGVGSDEQY
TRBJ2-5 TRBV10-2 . ASVREGQETQY
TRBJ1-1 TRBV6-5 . ASRTVGGDTEAF
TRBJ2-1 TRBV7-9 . ASSLGRNEQF
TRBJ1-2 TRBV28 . ASSFSTGNYGYT